Listed here are 2 T cell receptor beta chains from one sample, sequenced in a study of Graves' ophthalmopathy and Graves' hyperthyroidism. Amplification targeted the TCR beta CDR3 regions, with RNA transcripts as the source material. First-round RT-PCR relied on HTBI primers, and a second-round multiplex PCR came next. A single record per CDR3 protein comes from TCRdb applying MiXCR to the multiplex PCR reads. The sample lists fewer than 250,000 distinct CDR3 sequences, 25% to 30% seen once, with approximately 9.1% in the top ten. Sequencing was done on a sample of peripheral blood. The receptor set was obtained from a man in his fifties with Graves' ophthalmopathy.

This chain uses TRBV28 with TRBJ1-1; D uncertain. This CDR3 has 11 amino acids. Germline-derived CDR1 and CDR2 are MDHEN and SYDVKM. V lost 6 bases, J lost 7 bases, and 9 bases lay in between. The chain's CDR3 is CASRPNGEAFF. In nucleotides, the CDR3 is TGTGCCAGCAGGCCTAACGGTGAAGCTTTCTTT.

This clonotype was seen many times. This chain joins TRBV4-1 and TRBJ1-1, with D possibly TRBD1 on 6 matching bases. Trimming took off 1 base at V and 1 base at J, with 19 bases between the two ends. Germline CDR1 and CDR2: MGHRA and YSYEKL. The CDR3 contains 18 residues. The CDR3 bases are TGCGCCAGCAGCCAAGGGGGGATAGTGGGGGGGCCGAACACTGAAGCTTTCTTT. The encoded protein is CASSQGGIVGGPNTEAFF.